This T cell receptor beta chain was retrieved from a study of radiotherapy plus CTLA-4 blockade in lung cancer. Study-wide context: Objective responses arose in 15% to 20% of patients, and 25% to 35% experienced disease control. Study outcomes and limitations: Peripheral blood showed expansion of tumor-derived TCR clones after radiotherapy and ipilimumab.

With respect to this clone: The antigen is not known.

The method was immunoSEQ multiplex PCR; TCRdb's version includes in-frame clones alone and lacks a portion of them. The sample has roughly 78,000 clones; over 65% are singletons. In chemo-refractory metastatic non-small-cell lung cancer, patients got ipilimumab CTLA-4 blockade together with focal radiation. The sequence derives from a human donor with non-small cell lung cancer who had a complete response to radiotherapy plus ipilimumab. The sample was peripheral blood, taken from a patient treated with radiotherapy plus ipilimumab.

The CDR3 sequence: CASSDSPAETQYF. The CDR3 bases are TGTGCCAGCAGTGACTCCCCGGCGGAGACCCAGTACTTC. The chain couples TRBV2 to TRBJ2-5; D is unclear. Deletions cut 3 bases from V and 5 bases from J, with 10 bases between. This CDR3 comprises 13 residues. From germline, CDR1 is SNHLY and CDR2 FYNNEI. Full variable domain (missing parts from reference TRBV2 and TRBJ2-5): EPEVTQTPSHQVTQMGQEVILRCVPISNHLYFYWYRQILGQKVEFLVSFYNNEISEKSEIFDDQFSVERPDGSNFTLKIRSTKLEDSAMYFCASSDSPAETQYFGPGTRLLVL.